This T cell receptor (beta chain) was identified in a study of T cell repertoires in aging, cancer and after chemotherapy. The template was genomic DNA from peripheral blood, not RNA. Rearranged V-D-J TRB sequences were amplified with a mixed TRB-A/B primer pool. One entry per CDR3 protein, called by TCRdb with MiXCR from the multiplex PCR reads. The table records some 1,800 distinct CDR3 sequences, 25% to 30% of them present only once. This clonotype qualifies as medium-sized. Its specificity is unknown. Points from the study as a whole: Healthy donors lost TCR diversity with age mainly through richness, cancer patients through richness and evenness.

Sequencing was performed on blood. This TCR was recovered from a human donor with a blood cancer. The donor label of this sample is uncertain.

The DNA for the CDR3 is TGTGCCAGCAGCTTCACAGGGTTTGGCGAGCAGTACTTC. It codes for CASSFTGFGEQYF. The gene calls are TRBV11-3 and TRBJ2-7; TRBD1 might be the D (6 bases). The germline gives CDR1 SGHNT, CDR2 YENEEA. With 3 bases removed from V and 6 bases from J, the gap between germline ends came to 12 bases. The CDR3 contains 13 residues.